This entry lists 8 T cell receptor beta chains sequenced from one sample in a study of blood T cell repertoires in COVID-19. The assay was immunoSEQ multiplex PCR, and TCRdb's table has in-frame clones only and misses some. The table lists 470,000 or so clones, around 90% of them singletons. The specimen was PBMCs or T cells enriched from blood (not recorded which). These receptors came from a woman under 30 with acute COVID-19.

The rearrangement joins TRBV5-4 to TRBJ2-1, with TRBD2 matching over 10 bases. V gave up 7 bases and J gave up 7 bases; unmatched junction bases: 14. Germline values: CDR1 SGHNT, CDR2 YYREEE (reference sequence). CDR3 length equals 16 residues. The CDR3 loop reads CASRPSIAGGGNEQFF. CDR3 in DNA: TGTGCCAGCCGACCCTCAATAGCGGGGGGTGGGAATGAGCAGTTCTTC. Supplemented by reference TRBV5-4 and TRBJ2-1, the full variable domain reads ETGVTQSPTHLIKTRGQQVTLRCSSQSGHNTVSWYQQALGQGPQFIFQYYREEENGRGNFPPRFSGLQFPNYSSELNVNALELDDSALYLCASRPSIAGGGNEQFFGPGTRLTVL.

In this sample, this clone turned up a few times. The chain has TRBV9 and TRBJ1-2, with 7 bases matching TRBD1. The trim removed 0 bases at V and 2 bases at J, leaving 7 bases unmatched. The CDR3 has 16 residues. Germline loops: CDR1 SGDLS, CDR2 YYNGEE. The CDR3 DNA sequence: TGTGCCAGCAGCGTAGATGGACAGGCGACGAACTATGGCTACACCTTC. As protein: CASSVDGQATNYGYTF.

V is TRBV19 and J is TRBJ1-1, with 7 bases that match TRBD1. The J segment lost 1 base and the V segment lost 7 bases, leaving 12 bases of the junction unmatched. Germline CDR1 is LNHDA and CDR2 is SQIVND (reference sequence). The CDR3 has 16 amino acids. The CDR3 DNA reads TGTGCCAGTACCCAGTTGCACAGGGGAGGGAACACTGAAGCTTTCTTT. Protein sequence: CASTQLHRGGNTEAFF.

This chain uses TRBV9 with TRBJ2-2, with D maybe TRBD2 (5 bases). The germline V and J ends were trimmed by 1 base and 1 base, with 8 bases remaining between them. In germline, CDR1 is SGDLS, CDR2 YYNGEE. CDR3 length: 15 amino acids. The CDR3 reads CASSVPAVNTGELFF. Written as DNA, the CDR3 is TGTGCCAGCAGCGTACCAGCGGTGAACACCGGGGAGCTGTTTTTT.

The chain employs TRBV6-5 and TRBJ1-5, with a tentative D call TRBD1 (5 bases). Germline values: CDR1 MNHEY, CDR2 SVGAGI. V was clipped by 10 bases and J by 3 bases, with 10 bases between them. This CDR3 has 12 amino acids. The CDR3 coding sequence is TGTGCCATCCAGGGCTACAATCAGCCCCAGCATTTT. Translation gives CAIQGYNQPQHF.

The CDR3 protein is CASSLGTSGAYEQYF. For the CDR3, the DNA is TGTGCCAGCAGTTTGGGGACTAGCGGCGCCTACGAGCAGTACTTC. V is TRBV27 and J is TRBJ2-7, with 11 positions matching TRBD2. The germline gives CDR1 MNHEY, CDR2 SMNVEV (reference sequence). This CDR3 contains 15 residues. After removal of 3 bases from V and 2 bases from J, the junction contained 3 bases not matched to a gene.

The chain combines TRBV10-3 with TRBJ1-4, with 7 bases fitting TRBD1. With 8 bases clipped from V and 0 bases from J, the junction kept 6 bases outside the gene matches. Germline CDR1 ENHRY, CDR2 SYGVKD. This CDR3 region has 15 residues. The CDR3 DNA follows: TGTGCCATCCAGAGGGGGCTTGCAACTAATGAAAAACTGTTTTTT. Its translation: CAIQRGLATNEKLFF.

The V and J genes are TRBV11-2 and TRBJ2-7; 7 nucleotides agree with TRBD2. The CDR3 has 14 residues. V lost 2 bases and J lost 2; bases outside the gene matches: 3. Germline lookup yields CDR1 SGHAT and CDR2 FQNNGV. CDR3: CASSLLADTYEQYF. CDR3 DNA: TGTGCCAGCAGCTTACTAGCGGATACCTACGAGCAGTACTTC.